This TCR beta chain was captured by sequencing in a study of blood T cell repertoires in COVID-19. Looking at the study overall: Specimens from acute and convalescent COVID-19 originated in the United States, Italy and Spain. T cells, B-cell-depleted T cells, or PBMCs provided the cDNA or gDNA that served as material.

Looked up from germline, CDR1 is SEHNR and CDR2 is FQNEAQ (reference sequence). This CDR3 has 13 residues. Trimming pared 2 bases from V and 5 bases from J, leaving 9 bases between. In the authors' workflow: Reference gene primer amplification gave nucleated cell count estimates. Repertoires were generated with immunoSEQ multiplex PCR, while TCRdb's copy carries only in-frame clones and drops some. The D gene and trimming were derived from the DNA, and the V and J assignments and clone size from that table. The repertoire holds just under 150,000 clones, with approximately 90% as singletons. The source is a woman between 45 and 65 years old with acute or convalescent COVID-19. Sequencing was carried out using peripheral blood. The J gene is TRBJ1-1, the V gene TRBV7-9, with TRBD1 as a possible D gene (6 bases). CDR3 residues: CASSLTGITEAFF. The CDR3 bases are TGTGCCAGCAGCTTAACAGGGATTACTGAAGCTTTCTTT.